The T cell receptor beta chain described here comes from a study of response to subunit inactivated influenza vaccine. Note on this clonotype: Its cognate antigen is unknown.

One entry per CDR3 protein results from TCRdb running MiXCR on the RT-PCR reads. There are 430,000 or so distinct CDR3 sequences in the sample; approximately 11% occur only once, and about 12% lies in the top ten. Study-wide results and limits: Few additional T cells are recruited per seasonal influenza vaccination, authors suggested.

Germline V gene lookup returns CDR1 DFQATT and CDR2 SNEGSKA (reference sequence). The CDR3 spans 17 residues. Germline trimming cut 3 bases from V and 0 bases from J; bases unmatched to any gene: 10. The genes are TRBV20-1 and TRBJ2-1; 8 nucleotides match TRBD2. This TCR derives from a middle-aged man who received an inactivated influenza vaccine. Specimen: PBMCs from blood, collected roughly 45 days after vaccination. This CDR3 reads CSASSLAGTSSYNEQFF. The CDR3 DNA is TGCAGTGCTAGTTCCTTAGCGGGGACAAGCTCCTACAATGAGCAGTTCTTC.